This T cell receptor (beta chain) was sequenced in a study of shared T cell receptors in the human thymus. Only in-frame clones appear in the TCRdb table, and some are missing; sequencing was by immunoSEQ multiplex PCR. In the table there are almost 550,000 clones, 75% to 80% of which are singletons. In germline, CDR1 is SGHNT, CDR2 YYREEE (reference sequence). The CDR3 has 15 residues. Trimming cost V 1 base and J 2 bases, with 13 bases left between them. This sample was also put to use in a study of human thymus T cells. From that second work: There appeared to be biased usage of V and J genes in thymic and blood repertoires.

The sample comprised thymocytes. The chain employs TRBV5-4 and TRBJ2-7, with D tentatively TRBD2 (5 bases). The receptor's source is a boy less than two years old with a congenital heart defect. CDR3 coding DNA: TGTGCCAGCAGCTTGCGGGGTGCGGAGGCCTACGAGCAGTACTTC. Translated: CASSLRGAEAYEQYF. The complete variable domain, with remaining parts taken from reference TRBV5-4 and TRBJ2-7, reads ETGVTQSPTHLIKTRGQQVTLRCSSQSGHNTVSWYQQALGQGPQFIFQYYREEENGRGNFPPRFSGLQFPNYSSELNVNALELDDSALYLCASSLRGAEAYEQYFGPGTRLTVT.